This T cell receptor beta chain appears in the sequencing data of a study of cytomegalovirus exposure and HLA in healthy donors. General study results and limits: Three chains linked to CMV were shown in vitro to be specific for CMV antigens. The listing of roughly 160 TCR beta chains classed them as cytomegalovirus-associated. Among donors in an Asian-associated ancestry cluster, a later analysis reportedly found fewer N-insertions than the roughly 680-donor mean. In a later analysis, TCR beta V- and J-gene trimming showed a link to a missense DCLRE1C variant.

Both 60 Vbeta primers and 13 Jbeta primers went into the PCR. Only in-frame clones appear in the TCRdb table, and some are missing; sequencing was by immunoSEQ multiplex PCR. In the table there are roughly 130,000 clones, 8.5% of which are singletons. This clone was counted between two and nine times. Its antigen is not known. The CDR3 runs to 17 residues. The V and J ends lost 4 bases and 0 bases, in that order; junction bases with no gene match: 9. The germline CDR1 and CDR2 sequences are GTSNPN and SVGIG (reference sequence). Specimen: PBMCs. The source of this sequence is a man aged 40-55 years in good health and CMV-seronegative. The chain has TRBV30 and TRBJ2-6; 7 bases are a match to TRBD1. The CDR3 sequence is CAWMGQQSNSGANVLTF. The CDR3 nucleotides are TGTGCCTGGATGGGACAGCAGAGCAACTCTGGGGCCAACGTCCTGACTTTC.